This T cell receptor beta chain was sequenced during a study of shared clonotypes between healthy human individuals. Study-wide results and caveats: Memory subsets generally showed smaller estimated richness than naive subsets did. Of the naive CD4 clonotypes, approximately 5% were shared across a handful of donors. Depth of sequencing was expected to influence donor clonotype sharing.

The CDR3 runs to 16 residues. V dropped 4 bases and J dropped 2; count of bases not matched to a gene: 6. Germline-derived CDR1 and CDR2 are LGHNA and YSLEER. This clone has a single count. The target antigen is unknown. TCRdb's table, derived via immunoSEQ multiplex PCR, lists solely in-frame clones and lacks some. The table shows about 1,800,000 clones, with roughly 95% occurring only once. CD45RO negativity and positive selection for CCR7 defined naive CD8 cells, a population that excluded terminally differentiated effector memory CD45RA+ cells. Every contributor of samples was a Caucasian grown-up residing in Nashville, Tennessee.

Specimen: naive CD8+ T cells sorted from blood. The V call is TRBV4-3, the J call TRBJ2-1, with TRBD1 matching 9 bases. The receptor was isolated from a man aged 18 to 35 in good health. The chain's CDR3 is CASSPQGQGPYNEQFF. CDR3 DNA: TGCGCCAGCAGCCCTCAGGGACAGGGTCCCTACAATGAGCAGTTCTTC.